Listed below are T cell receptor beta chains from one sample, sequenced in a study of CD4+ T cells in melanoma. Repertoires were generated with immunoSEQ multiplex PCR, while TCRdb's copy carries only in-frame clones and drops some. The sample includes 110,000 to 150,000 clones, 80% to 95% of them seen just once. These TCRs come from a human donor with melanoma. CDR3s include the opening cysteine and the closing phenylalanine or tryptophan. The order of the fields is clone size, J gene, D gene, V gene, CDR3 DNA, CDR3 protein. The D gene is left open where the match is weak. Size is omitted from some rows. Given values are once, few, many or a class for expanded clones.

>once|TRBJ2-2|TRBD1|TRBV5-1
TGCGCCAGCAGCACGGGACAGGGGAACACCGGGGAGCTGTTTTTT
CASSTGQGNTGELFF
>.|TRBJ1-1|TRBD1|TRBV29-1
TGCAGCGCCCAGCCGGGACAGTTGAACACTGAAGCTTTCTTT
CSAQPGQLNTEAFF
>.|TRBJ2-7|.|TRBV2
TGTGCCAGCAGTAACCGGGACGGCTCCTACGAGCAGTACTTC
CASSNRDGSYEQYF
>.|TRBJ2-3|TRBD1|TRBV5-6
TGTGCCAGCAGCGGGACAGGGGTGGCAGATACGCAGTATTTT
CASSGTGVADTQYF
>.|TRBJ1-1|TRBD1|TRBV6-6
TGTGCCAGCCAAATTTCCGGGACAGGACTCACTGAAGCTTTCTTT
CASQISGTGLTEAFF
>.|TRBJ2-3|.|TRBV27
TGTGCCAGCAGTTTTCGCCCTATGGTTACTACCTTCGATACGCAGTATTTT
CASSFRPMVTTFDTQYF
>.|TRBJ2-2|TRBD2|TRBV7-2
TGTGCCAGCAGCTTAGTACTAGCGGGGACGAACACCGGGGAGCTGTTTTTT
CASSLVLAGTNTGELFF
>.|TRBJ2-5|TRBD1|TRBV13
TGTGCCAGCAGCTGGGCCACGACAGGGGGCCAAGAGACCCAGTACTTC
CASSWATTGGQETQYF
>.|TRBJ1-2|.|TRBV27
TGTGCCAGCAGTCCCCAACACACCAGAGAAAACTATGGCTACACCTTC
CASSPQHTRENYGYTF
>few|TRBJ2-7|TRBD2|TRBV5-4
TGTGCCAGCAGCCCTACTAGCGGACGAAGCTCCTACGAGCAGTACTTC
CASSPTSGRSSYEQYF
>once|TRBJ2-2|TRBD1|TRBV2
TGTGCCAGCAGTGAGTGGGGGACAGGGTCGGACACCGGGGAGCTGTTTTTT
CASSEWGTGSDTGELFF
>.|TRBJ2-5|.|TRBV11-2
TGTGCCAGCAGCTTAAGTTGGGAGACCCAGTACTTC
CASSLSWETQYF
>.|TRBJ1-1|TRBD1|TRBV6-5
TGTGCCAGCAGGGACGCAGGGGGCGGAACTGAAGCTTTCTTT
CASRDAGGGTEAFF
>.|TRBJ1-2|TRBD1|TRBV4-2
TGTGCCAGCAGCCGATATACAGGGGAAAATGGCTACACCTTC
CASSRYTGENGYTF
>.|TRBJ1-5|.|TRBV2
TGTGCCAGCAGTGGGACCCTTAGCAATCAGCCCCAGCATTTT
CASSGTLSNQPQHF
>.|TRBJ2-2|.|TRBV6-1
TGTGCCAGCAGTGAAGTCCCCTCGAACACCGGGGAGCTGTTTTTT
CASSEVPSNTGELFF
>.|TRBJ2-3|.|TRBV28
TGTGCCAGCAGTTTGAACGGAGATACGCAGTATTTT
CASSLNGDTQYF
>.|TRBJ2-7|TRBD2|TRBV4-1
TGCGCCAGCAGCCTAAGCACTAGCGGGGGTTACGAGCAGTACTTC
CASSLSTSGGYEQYF
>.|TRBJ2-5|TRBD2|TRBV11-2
TGTGCCAGCAGCTATGGGACTAGCCTGGTAGAGACCCAGTACTTC
CASSYGTSLVETQYF
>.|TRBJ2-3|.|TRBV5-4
TGTGCCAGCAGCTTTATAGAGGCACAGGATACGCAGTATTTT
CASSFIEAQDTQYF
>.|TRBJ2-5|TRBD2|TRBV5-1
TGCGCCAGCAGCTTGACGGCCAGCGGGGGAGGAGAGACCCAGTACTTC
CASSLTASGGGETQYF
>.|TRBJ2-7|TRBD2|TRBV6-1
TGTGCCAGCGCGCGGACTAGCTCGTCCTACGAGCAGTACTTC
CASARTSSSYEQYF
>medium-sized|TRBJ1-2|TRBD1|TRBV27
TGTGCCAGCAGTTACCGACAGGGTTGGTGGAATGGCTACACCTTC
CASSYRQGWWNGYTF
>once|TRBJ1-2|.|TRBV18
TGTGCCAGCTCCCCCTCCGTGGGCCAGGGAAATGGCTACACCTTC
CASSPSVGQGNGYTF
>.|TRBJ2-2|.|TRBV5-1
TGCGCCAGCAGCTTGGTTGGGGGAATCAACACCGGGGAGCTGTTTTTT
CASSLVGGINTGELFF
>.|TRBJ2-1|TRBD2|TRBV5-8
TGTGCCAGCAGCCCCGGACTAGCTGCCTACAATGAGCAGTTCTTC
CASSPGLAAYNEQFF
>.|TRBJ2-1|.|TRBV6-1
TGTGCCAGCAGTGCGCGCGGCTCCTACAATGAGCAGTTCTTC
CASSARGSYNEQFF
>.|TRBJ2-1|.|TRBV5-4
TGTGCCAGCAGCTTAAGGACGGGGTACAATGAGCAGTTCTTC
CASSLRTGYNEQFF
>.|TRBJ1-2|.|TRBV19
TGTGCCAGTTTGAAAGAATCTGGTGGCTACACCTTC
CASLKESGGYTF
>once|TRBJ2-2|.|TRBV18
TGTGCCAGCTCACCGACCCTAGACAACACCGGGGAGCTGTTTTTT
CASSPTLDNTGELFF
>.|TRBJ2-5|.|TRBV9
TGTGCCAGCAGCGTAGACTCAGGACAGACTCAAGAGACCCAGTACTTC
CASSVDSGQTQETQYF
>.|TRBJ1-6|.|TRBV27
TGTGCCAGCAGTTTCCGGAATAATTCACCCCTCCACTTT
CASSFRNNSPLHF
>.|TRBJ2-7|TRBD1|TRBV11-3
TGTGCCAGCAGCTTACGGTCAGGGGGCTACGAGCAGTACTTC
CASSLRSGGYEQYF
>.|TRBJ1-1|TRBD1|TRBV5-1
TGCGCCAGCTCTGATCGGACAGGGGCGAACACTGAAGCTTTCTTT
CASSDRTGANTEAFF
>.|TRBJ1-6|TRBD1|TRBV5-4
TGTGCCAGCACCCAGCAGGGGGCCGTATATAATTCACCCCTCCACTTT
CASTQQGAVYNSPLHF
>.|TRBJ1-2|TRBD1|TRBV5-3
TGTGCCAGAAGCTTCGGACAGGGGCCGAGAAACAGCTATGGCTACACCTTC
CARSFGQGPRNSYGYTF
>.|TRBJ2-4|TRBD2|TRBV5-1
TGCGCCAGCACCCCCGGCGGGACCGGCGGGGGAAACATTCAGTACTTC
CASTPGGTGGGNIQYF
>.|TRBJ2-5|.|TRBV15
TGTGCCACCAGCGGGGTCGTAGGAAAAGAGACCCAGTACTTC
CATSGVVGKETQYF
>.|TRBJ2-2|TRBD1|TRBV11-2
TGTGCCAGCAGCTTCGACAGGGCTTCGAACACCGGGGAGCTGTTTTTT
CASSFDRASNTGELFF
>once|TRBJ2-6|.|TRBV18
TGTGCCAGCTCACCTATACCATCTGGGGCCAACGTCCTGACTTTC
CASSPIPSGANVLTF
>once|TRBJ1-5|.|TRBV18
TGTGCCAGCTCACCGGAGTTGGATCAGCCCCAGCATTTT
CASSPELDQPQHF
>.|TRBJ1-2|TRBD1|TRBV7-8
TGTGCCAGCAGCTTATCCGAGGGGGCGTATGGCTACACCTTC
CASSLSEGAYGYTF
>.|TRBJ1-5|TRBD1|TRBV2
TGTGCCAGCAGGAATGGACAGGCGGAGAATCAGCCCCAGCATTTT
CASRNGQAENQPQHF
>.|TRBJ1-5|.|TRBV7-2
TGTGCCAGCAGCCAGGGTCGGGTGAGCAATCAGCCCCAGCATTTT
CASSQGRVSNQPQHF
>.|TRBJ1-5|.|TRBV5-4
TGTGCCAGCAGCCGACTAGGGCAGCCCCAGCATTTT
CASSRLGQPQHF
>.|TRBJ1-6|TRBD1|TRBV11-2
TGTGCCAGCCGACAGGGGGCAAATTCACCCCTCCACTTT
CASRQGANSPLHF
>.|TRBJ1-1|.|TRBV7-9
TGTGCCAGCAGCTTAGCAGGACAGGAAGCTTTCTTT
CASSLAGQEAFF
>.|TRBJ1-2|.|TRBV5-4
TGTGCCAGCAGCCCCCCCGACCACCTCGGGTTCTATGGCTACACCTTC
CASSPPDHLGFYGYTF
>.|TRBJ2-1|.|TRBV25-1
TGTGCCAGCAGTGAGGCGTCCGGGGGCCGCTACAATGAGCAGTTCTTC
CASSEASGGRYNEQFF
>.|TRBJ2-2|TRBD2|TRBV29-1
TGCAGCGTCCGCGGGGGGGACAGTTACACCGGGGAGCTGTTTTTT
CSVRGGDSYTGELFF
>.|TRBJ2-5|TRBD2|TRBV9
TGTGCCAGCAGCGTAGCCCCGAGCGGCGGGGGGCAAGAGACCCAGTACTTC
CASSVAPSGGGQETQYF
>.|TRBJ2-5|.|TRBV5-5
TGTGCCAGCAGCTTGTTAAGCGGGTACCAAGAGACCCAGTACTTC
CASSLLSGYQETQYF
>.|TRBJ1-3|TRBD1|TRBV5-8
TGTGCCAGCAGCTTGGTACAGGGGGGCTCTGGAAACACCATATATTTT
CASSLVQGGSGNTIYF